A single sample is the source of the 12 T cell receptor beta chains below, sequenced in a study of regulatory T cells in long-lasting Graves disease. The time point denotes: newly diagnosed GD, antithyroid drugs for less than 3 months. The TCR library used RNA extracted from PBMCs. For TCR beta, libraries came from iRepertoire HTBI primers and Arm-PCR of CDR3 regions. TCRdb analysed the multiplex PCR reads with MiXCR anew, one entry per CDR3 protein. The sample lists approximately 310,000 distinct CDR3 sequences; more than 15% were seen once. Material: peripheral blood mononuclear cells (PBMCs), obtained at new diagnosis, from a patient treated with antithyroid drugs. The receptors shown here come from a female donor with Graves disease.

This clonotype came up many times. This chain links TRBV28 with TRBJ2-3; TRBD2 matches at 15 bases. The CDR3 covers 16 residues. Germline trimming cut 4 bases from V and 7 bases from J; bases unmatched to any gene: 6. Looked up from germline, CDR1 is MDHEN and CDR2 is SYDVKM. In DNA, the CDR3 is TGTGCCAGCAGTTCCAGGACTAGCGGGAGGGTAAATACGCAGTATTTT. Its translation: CASSSRTSGRVNTQYF.

This clonotype appeared many times. The chain employs TRBV30 and TRBJ2-1; D perhaps matches TRBD2 (6 bases). Germline values: CDR1 GTSNPN, CDR2 SVGIG (reference sequence). This CDR3 has 14 residues. Trimming took off 0 bases at V and 4 bases at J, with 10 bases between the two ends. The CDR3 is CAWSVRGGYNEQFF. In nucleotides, the CDR3 is TGTGCCTGGAGTGTACGGGGAGGATACAATGAGCAGTTCTTC.

This clonotype was seen at least ten times. The J gene is TRBJ1-4, the V gene TRBV12-3 or TRBV12-4; D is undetermined. Trimming removed 5 bases from V and 11 bases from J, with 12 bases in between. The length of the CDR3 is 12 residues. Here the CDR3 reads CASSLEGFKLFF. In nucleotides, the CDR3 is TGTGCCAGCAGTCTGGAGGGTTTTAAACTGTTTTTT.

This clonotype was observed many times. The V gene is TRBV11-3, the J gene TRBJ1-4; D unresolved. This CDR3 comprises 13 residues. Germline-derived CDR1 and CDR2 are SGHNT and YENEEA. V dropped 2 bases and J dropped 8 bases, with 9 bases sitting between them. CDR3 sequence (DNA): TGTGCCAGCAGCTTACGGGATTCCGAAAAACTGTTTTTT. It yields the protein CASSLRDSEKLFF. Full variable domain (outside the CDR3, taken from reference TRBV11-3 and TRBJ1-4): EAGVVQSPRYKIIEKKQPVAFWCNPISGHNTLYWYLQNLGQGPELLIRYENEEAVDDSQLPKDRFSAERLKGVDSTLKIQPAELGDSAVYLCASSLRDSEKLFFGSGTQLSVL.

Details on this clonotype: A read error is possible here, since a much larger clone lies one base away. V and J are TRBV3-1 and TRBJ1-5; D is possibly TRBD1 (6 bases). The V and J ends lost 1 base and 9 bases respectively, with 13 bases between them. This CDR3 spans 14 amino acids. Germline V gene sequence: CDR1 LGHDT, CDR2 YNNKEL (reference sequence). DNA of the CDR3: TGTGCCAGCAGCCAAGGGGGGGCATATCTGCCCCAGCATTTT. Its protein product is CASSQGGAYLPQHF.

This clonotype came up a few times. One junction end does not reproduce the germline sequence, and a read error may be involved. This chain uses TRBV7-7 with TRBJ2-2, with 9 bases matching TRBD1. The length of the CDR3 is 15 residues. In germline, CDR1 is SSHAT, CDR2 FNYEAQ (reference sequence). The CDR3 nucleotides read TGTGCTAGCAGTTCGGGACAGGGATATCCCGGGGAGCTGTTTTTT. Translation gives CASSSGQGYPGELFF.

This clonotype was detected many times. The chain carries TRBV27 and TRBJ2-3; D remains ambiguous. V was cut by 7 bases and J by 2 bases, with 10 bases left in between. Germline CDR1 and CDR2: MNHEY and SMNVEV (reference sequence). The CDR3 consists of 13 residues. DNA of the CDR3: TGTGCCAGCACCCAGAGGACCACAGATACGCAGTATTTT. As protein: CASTQRTTDTQYF.

This clonotype was detected ten times or more. The rearrangement uses TRBV2 and TRBJ1-4; a possible D gene is TRBD1 (5 bases). Trimming removed 4 bases from V and 8 bases from J, with 17 bases in between. CDR1 SNHLY and CDR2 FYNNEI come from the germline V gene. The CDR3 is 15 residues long. In DNA form, the CDR3 reads TGTGCCAGCAGTGGGGCAGCCCAACGGGGGGAAAAACTGTTTTTT. Translation gives CASSGAAQRGEKLFF.

This clonotype appeared many times. CDR3 in amino acids: CASSLSRAPVDTQYF. The CDR3 region has the DNA TGTGCCAGCAGTTTATCGCGGGCCCCCGTCGATACGCAGTATTTT. The chain joins TRBV27 to TRBJ2-3; maybe TRBD2 (5 bases). V lost 0 bases and J lost 6, with 13 bases in between. The CDR3 has 15 amino acids. Germline CDR1 reads MNHEY; CDR2 reads SMNVEV (reference sequence).

This clonotype has a count of ten or more. V gene TRBV15 combines with J gene TRBJ2-1; the D is unclear. CDR1 and CDR2 (germline): LNHNV, YYDKDF (reference sequence). This CDR3 spans 15 amino acids. V lost 4 bases to trimming and J lost 3 bases, with 13 bases between them. The CDR3 reads CATSKATHFYNEQFF. CDR3 in DNA: TGTGCCACCAGCAAAGCGACCCATTTCTACAATGAGCAGTTCTTC.

This clonotype has just a few counts. A read error is possible here, since a much larger clone lies one base away. This rearrangement joins TRBV2 to TRBJ1-1; 10 bases are shared with TRBD1. CDR3 size: 17 residues. Germline V CDR1 and CDR2: SNHLY, FYNNEI. The CDR3 loop reads CACSVTTGGLVNTEAFF. DNA of the CDR3: TGTGCCTGCAGTGTAACGACAGGGGGCCTGGTGAACACTGAAGCTTTCTTT.

This clonotype was seen only a few times. J is TRBJ2-3 and V is TRBV6-2 or TRBV6-3; D gene unclear. V was pared by 5 bases and J by 2 bases, with 14 bases between. This CDR3 comprises 15 residues. From germline, CDR1 is MNHEY and CDR2 SVGEGT. CDR3 in DNA: TGTGCCAGCAGTCCGATAGCTAACCCCACAGATACGCAGTATTTT. Amino acids: CASSPIANPTDTQYF.